This TCR beta chain was obtained from a study of blood T cell repertoires in COVID-19. Study as a whole: COVID-19 samples, acute and convalescent, were from the United States, Italy and Spain. Nucleic acid was either cDNA or gDNA, and it came from T cells, B-cell-depleted T cells, or PBMCs.

In germline, CDR1 is MNHEY, CDR2 SVGEGT. This CDR3 spans 15 amino acids. J was trimmed by 3 bases and V by 5 bases; bases with no gene match: 8. In the study's own analysis: Amplification of reference gene primers provided the estimated nucleated cell counts. Sequencing was performed with immunoSEQ multiplex PCR; in TCRdb, only in-frame clones are kept and a portion is missing. That table furnishes V, J and clone size, whereas the DNA furnished D and trimming. The sample lists 160,000 or so clones; about 83% were seen once. This clone was observed a handful of times. Sequenced: peripheral blood. The origin of this receptor is a woman older than 75 with acute or convalescent COVID-19. The chain recombines TRBV6-2 or TRBV6-3 with TRBJ2-7; 9 bases fit TRBD1. CDR3 DNA sequence: TGTGCCAGCAGTCAAACAGGGGGCCCGTTCTACGAGCAGTACTTC. It translates to CASSQTGGPFYEQYF.